The 25 T cell receptor beta chains below were found in one sample sequenced in a study of high-grade serous ovarian cancer treatment subgroups. Tumor samples were obtained before definitive surgery or chemotherapy. Profiled with immunoSEQ multiplex PCR; TCRdb holds only in-frame clones, not every one. The table lists over 15,000 clones, roughly two thirds of them singletons, with over 4% in the top ten. The sequencing sample was made of tumor tissue. The receptors here all came from a human donor with high-grade serous ovarian cancer.

The CDR3 sequence: CAISAGTGPYEQYF. CDR3 bases: TGTGCCATCAGTGCCGGGACAGGGCCCTACGAGCAGTACTTC. The gene calls are TRBV10-3 and TRBJ2-7; TRBD1 agrees at 9 bases. CDR3 length: 14 residues. Germline CDR1 ENHRY, CDR2 SYGVKD. V lost 4 bases to trimming and J lost 2 bases; unmatched junction nucleotides: 3.

The rearrangement uses TRBV19 and TRBJ2-4; TRBD2 aligns across 9 bases. V gave up 4 bases and J gave up 6 bases; unmatched junction bases: 10. The length of the CDR3 is 16 residues. Germline V gene lookup returns CDR1 LNHDA and CDR2 SQIVND (reference sequence). DNA for the CDR3: TGTGCCAGTAGTAATAGGCGGGGGGGCTTCGGAAACATTCAGTACTTC. It is translated as CASSNRRGGFGNIQYF.

This clone appeared a few times. V and J are TRBV6-1 and TRBJ1-6; perhaps TRBD1 as D (5 bases). Between the trimmed V and J ends, which lost 2 bases and 8 bases, there was a span of 13 bases. In germline, CDR1 is MNHNS, CDR2 SASEGT. This CDR3 region has 15 residues. The CDR3 protein is CASSEQRRGDSPLHF. In DNA, the CDR3 is TGTGCCAGCAGTGAACAAAGGCGGGGGGATTCACCCCTCCACTTT.

The gene calls are TRBV5-1 and TRBJ2-5, with 9 bases fitting TRBD2. CDR3 length: 14 residues. Germline CDR1 is SGHRS and CDR2 is YFSETQ. Trimming cost V 1 base and J 7 bases; bases outside gene matches: 5. The CDR3 region has the DNA TGCGCCAGCAGCTTGACGGCGGGGGGGTCGACCCAGTACTTC. It translates to CASSLTAGGSTQYF.

This clone was detected a few times. The chain couples TRBV11-1 to TRBJ2-6; D might be TRBD1 (6 bases). The V end lost 4 bases, the J end lost 1 base, and 8 bases lay between the germline ends. The CDR3 covers 15 residues. Germline CDR1 SGHAT, CDR2 FQDESV (reference sequence). The CDR3 sequence: CASSSDRSGANVLTF. DNA of the CDR3: TGTGCCAGCAGCTCGGACAGATCTGGGGCCAACGTCCTGACTTTC.

The V call is TRBV11-2, the J call TRBJ1-4; no definite D call. CDR3 length: 14 residues. V was trimmed by 0 bases and J by 6 bases, leaving 8 bases between them. CDR1 is SGHAT and CDR2 is FQNNGV in the germline V gene. In DNA form, the CDR3 reads TGTGCCAGCAGCTTAGATTGGTCCGATGAAAAACTGTTTTTT. This codes for CASSLDWSDEKLFF.

The table lists this clone with a few counts. The J gene is TRBJ2-1, the V gene TRBV6-4; 7 bases align to TRBD2. Looked up from germline, CDR1 is MRHNA and CDR2 is SNTAGT. With 2 bases clipped from V and 2 bases from J, the junction kept 0 bases outside the gene matches. CDR3 length: 14 residues. CDR3 protein: CASSDGGAYNEQFF. CDR3 sequence (DNA): TGTGCCAGCAGTGACGGGGGGGCCTACAATGAGCAGTTCTTC.

This clone has just one count. The chain is built from TRBV30 and TRBJ1-6; weak D call: TRBD1 (5 bases). The CDR3 has 17 amino acids. Trimming took 2 bases from V and 0 from J, leaving 14 bases between them. Germline values: CDR1 GTSNPN, CDR2 SVGIG (reference sequence). The CDR3 nucleotides read TGTGCCTGGAGTCCGGGACTTCTGAGCTCCTATAATTCACCCCTCCACTTT. Translation: CAWSPGLLSSYNSPLHF.

This chain links TRBV6-6 with TRBJ2-7; 12 bases line up with TRBD1. The CDR3 length is 14 residues. Germline V gives CDR1 MNHNY, CDR2 SVGAGI (reference sequence). Germline trimming cut 2 bases from V and 7 bases from J; bases unmatched to any gene: 3. The CDR3 DNA follows: TGTGCCAGCAGTTACGGGACAGGGGGCAAAGAGCAGTACTTC. This codes for CASSYGTGGKEQYF.

A few counts support this clone. The chain recombines TRBV9 with TRBJ1-1; D unclear. The CDR3 is 15 amino acids. CDR1 is SGDLS, CDR2 YYNGEE, per germline. V gave up 2 bases and J gave up 0 bases, with 11 bases separating them. This CDR3 is CASSVGPQVNTEAFF. CDR3 sequence (DNA): TGTGCCAGCAGCGTGGGCCCGCAGGTGAACACTGAAGCTTTCTTT.

The rearrangement joins TRBV6-1 to TRBJ2-7; D gene unclear. V lost 6 bases, J lost 7 bases, and 10 bases lay in between. Germline V gene sequence: CDR1 MNHNS, CDR2 SASEGT. The CDR3 sequence is 11 residues long. The CDR3 nucleotides read TGTGCCAGCAGAATTGAAGGAGAGCAGTACTTC. This translates into CASRIEGEQYF.

This clone is judged medium-sized. The chain has TRBV7-9 and TRBJ1-5, with TRBD1 identical over 7 bases. This CDR3 has 17 amino acids. V lost 3 bases and J lost 5; bases outside the gene matches: 13. Germline V gives CDR1 SEHNR, CDR2 FQNEAQ (reference sequence). CDR3 DNA: TGTGCCAGCAGCTTGGACGGGACAGACGCATTCTATCAGCCCCAGCATTTT. Amino acid sequence: CASSLDGTDAFYQPQHF.

V gene TRBV18 combines with J gene TRBJ1-2, with D unresolved. CDR1 is KGHSH, CDR2 LQKENI, per germline. The length of the CDR3 is 13 residues. Trimming stripped 3 bases from V and 4 bases from J, with 9 bases between. In DNA, the CDR3 is TGTGCCAGCTCACCTCCGGACGGCTATGGCTACACCTTC. Protein: CASSPPDGYGYTF.

This clone was observed a handful of times. The genes are TRBV6-5 and TRBJ1-2; tentatively, D is TRBD1 (5 bases). Germline V gene data show CDR1 as MNHEY and CDR2 as SVGAGI. This CDR3 is 13 amino acids long. V was cut by 2 bases and J by 11 bases, with 15 bases left in between. The CDR3 DNA reads TGTGCCAGCAGTTACCAGGGATCCGTTATGTACACCTTC. Encoded protein: CASSYQGSVMYTF.

This chain joins TRBV4-3 and TRBJ2-3, with D maybe TRBD2 (6 bases). Germline V gene sequence: CDR1 LGHNA, CDR2 YSLEER. This CDR3 comprises 16 residues. V was pared by 1 base and J by 1 base, with 12 bases between. The CDR3 sequence: CASSQAVGEGTDTQYF. CDR3 bases: TGCGCCAGCAGCCAAGCTGTAGGGGAGGGCACAGATACGCAGTATTTT.

This clone was recorded once. The chain employs TRBV30 and TRBJ2-1; D unclear. The CDR3 is made up of 11 amino acids. Trimming shortened V by 3 bases and J by 10 bases, and 10 bases separated the two germline ends. Germline CDR1 GTSNPN, CDR2 SVGIG (reference sequence). CDR3 in DNA: TGTGCCTGGAGCTTCCCCAAGGAGCAGTTCTTC. Protein: CAWSFPKEQFF.

The chain joins TRBV4-1 to TRBJ2-2; 9 positions agree with TRBD1. The CDR3 runs 17 residues. Germline V gene lookup returns CDR1 MGHRA and CDR2 YSYEKL. After removal of 3 bases from V and 5 bases from J, the junction contained 10 bases not matched to a gene. The CDR3 bases are TGCGCCAGCAGCCAGACCCCGGGACAGGGTACTACCGGGGAGCTGTTTTTT. It encodes CASSQTPGQGTTGELFF.

This clone was found a few times. This chain uses TRBV27 with TRBJ2-1; D is perhaps TRBD2 (6 bases). The CDR3 runs to 14 residues. V was cut by 7 bases and J by 9 bases, with 19 bases left in between. Germline CDR1 reads MNHEY; CDR2 reads SMNVEV (reference sequence). Written as DNA, the CDR3 is TGTGCCAGCACCCGGGCCACTAGCATGGGTGAGCAGTTCTTC. Its translation is CASTRATSMGEQFF.

The chain has TRBV7-2 and TRBJ2-3; D remains ambiguous. The germline V and J ends were trimmed by 5 bases and 4 bases, with 7 bases remaining between them. The CDR3 is 12 residues long. Per germline, CDR1 SGHTA and CDR2 FQGNSA. CDR3 nucleotides: TGTGCCAGCAGCCTACCACCAGATACGCAGTATTTT. As protein: CASSLPPDTQYF.

This chain uses TRBV7-2 with TRBJ1-4; maybe TRBD1 (5 bases). CDR3 length equals 13 residues. The V end lost 7 bases, the J end lost 5 bases, and 11 bases lay between the germline ends. Looked up from germline, CDR1 is SGHTA and CDR2 is FQGNSA. The CDR3 region is CASTPGPNEKLFF. The CDR3 bases are TGTGCCAGCACCCCGGGGCCGAATGAAAAACTGTTTTTT.

The sample holds a few counts of this clone. The chain employs TRBV29-1 and TRBJ2-3; 14 nucleotides line up with TRBD2. The CDR3 consists of 18 residues. J gave up 2 bases and V 7 bases, and 14 bases lay outside the gene matches. The V gene's germline CDR1 is SQVTM and CDR2 ANQGSEA. The CDR3 sequence: CSARGSTSGGDLTDTQYF. In DNA, the CDR3 is TGCAGCGCCCGTGGGTCGACTAGCGGGGGGGATCTCACAGATACGCAGTATTTT.

The table lists this clone with a few counts. The V gene is TRBV7-2, the J gene TRBJ2-3; tentatively, D is TRBD2 (5 bases). This CDR3 region has 16 residues. Looked up from germline, CDR1 is SGHTA and CDR2 is FQGNSA. The V and J ends lost 1 base and 4 bases respectively, with 15 bases between them. The DNA for the CDR3 is TGTGCCAGCAGCTTAGATTCGGGCGGGCGGGCAGATACGCAGTATTTT. Protein product: CASSLDSGGRADTQYF.

V usage is TRBV19 and J usage is TRBJ1-5, with D perhaps TRBD1 (5 bases). Germline CDR1 LNHDA, CDR2 SQIVND (reference sequence). V lost 7 bases and J lost 9, with 16 bases in between. The CDR3 runs 13 residues. CDR3 in DNA: TGTGCCAGTAATATGTGGGGGGTAATGCCCCAGCATTTT. Translation gives CASNMWGVMPQHF.

The chain couples TRBV27 to TRBJ2-1; either TRBD1 or TRBD2 may supply D (5 bases each). The CDR3 is made up of 14 amino acids. Germline lookup yields CDR1 MNHEY and CDR2 SMNVEV (reference sequence). The ends were cut back, 5 bases at V and 8 bases at J, with 16 bases in the middle. The CDR3 region is CASSGPRGQYEQFF. The DNA for the CDR3 is TGTGCCAGCAGTGGGCCCCGGGGCCAATATGAGCAGTTCTTC.

The V and J genes are TRBV5-6 and TRBJ2-7; D gene unclear. The CDR3 totals 12 residues. Germline assignment: CDR1 SGHDT and CDR2 YYEEEE. Trimming removed 1 base from V and 4 bases from J, with 6 bases in between. The chain's CDR3 is CASSLYGYEQYF. The CDR3 DNA is TGTGCCAGCAGCTTGTACGGGTACGAGCAGTACTTC.